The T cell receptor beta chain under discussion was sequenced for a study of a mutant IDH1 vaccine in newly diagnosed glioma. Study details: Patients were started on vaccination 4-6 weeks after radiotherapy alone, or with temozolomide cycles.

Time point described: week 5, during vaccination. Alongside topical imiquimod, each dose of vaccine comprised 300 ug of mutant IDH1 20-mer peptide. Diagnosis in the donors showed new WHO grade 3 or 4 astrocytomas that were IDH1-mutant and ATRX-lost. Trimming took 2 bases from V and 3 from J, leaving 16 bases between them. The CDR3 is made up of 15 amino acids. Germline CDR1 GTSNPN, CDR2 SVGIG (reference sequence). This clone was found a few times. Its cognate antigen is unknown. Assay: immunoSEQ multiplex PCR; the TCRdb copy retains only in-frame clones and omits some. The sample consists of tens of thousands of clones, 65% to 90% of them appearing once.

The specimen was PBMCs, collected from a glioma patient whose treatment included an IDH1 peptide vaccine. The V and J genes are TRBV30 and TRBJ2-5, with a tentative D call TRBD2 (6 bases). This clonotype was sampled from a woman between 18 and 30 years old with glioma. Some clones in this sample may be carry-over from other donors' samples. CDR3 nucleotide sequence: TGTGCCTGGAGTTTGGGAGGCAGCAGAAAAGAGACCCAGTACTTC. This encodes CAWSLGGSRKETQYF.